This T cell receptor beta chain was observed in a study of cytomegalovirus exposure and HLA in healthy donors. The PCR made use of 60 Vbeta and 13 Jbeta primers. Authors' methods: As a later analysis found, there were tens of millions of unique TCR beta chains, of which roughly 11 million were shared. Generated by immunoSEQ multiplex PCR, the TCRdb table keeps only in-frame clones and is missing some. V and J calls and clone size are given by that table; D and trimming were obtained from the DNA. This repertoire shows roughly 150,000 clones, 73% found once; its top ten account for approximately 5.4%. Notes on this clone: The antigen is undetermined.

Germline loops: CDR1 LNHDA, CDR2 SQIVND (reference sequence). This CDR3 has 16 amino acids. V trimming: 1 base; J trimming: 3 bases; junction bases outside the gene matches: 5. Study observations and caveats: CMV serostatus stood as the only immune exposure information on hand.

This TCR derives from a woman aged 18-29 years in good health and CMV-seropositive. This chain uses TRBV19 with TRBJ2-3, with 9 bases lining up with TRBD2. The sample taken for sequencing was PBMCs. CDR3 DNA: TGTGCCAGTAGTATAGGAGTGAGCGGGGGGACAGATACGCAGTATTTT. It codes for CASSIGVSGGTDTQYF.